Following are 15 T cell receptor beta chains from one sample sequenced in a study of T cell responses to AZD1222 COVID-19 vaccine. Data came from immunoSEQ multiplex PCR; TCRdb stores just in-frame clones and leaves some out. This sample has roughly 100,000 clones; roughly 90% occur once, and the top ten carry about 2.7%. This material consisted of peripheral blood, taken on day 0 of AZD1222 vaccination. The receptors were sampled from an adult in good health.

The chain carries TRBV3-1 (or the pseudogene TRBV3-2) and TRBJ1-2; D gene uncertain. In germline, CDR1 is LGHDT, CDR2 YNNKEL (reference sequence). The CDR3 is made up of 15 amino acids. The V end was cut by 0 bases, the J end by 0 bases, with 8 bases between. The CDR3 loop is CASSQEGLANYGYTF. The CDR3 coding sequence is TGTGCCAGCAGCCAAGAAGGCCTAGCTAACTATGGCTACACCTTC.

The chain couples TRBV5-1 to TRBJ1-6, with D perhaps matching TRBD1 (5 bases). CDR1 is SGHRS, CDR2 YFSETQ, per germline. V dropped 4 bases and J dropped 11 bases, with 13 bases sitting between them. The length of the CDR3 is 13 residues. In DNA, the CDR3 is TGCGCCAGCAGCCGGGGCGACGACGCACCCCTCCACTTT. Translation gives CASSRGDDAPLHF.

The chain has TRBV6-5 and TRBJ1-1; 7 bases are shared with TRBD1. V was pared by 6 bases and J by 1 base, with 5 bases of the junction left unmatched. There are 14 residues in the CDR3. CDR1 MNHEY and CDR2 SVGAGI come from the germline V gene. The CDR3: CASRRQGTNTEAFF. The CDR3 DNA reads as TGTGCCAGCAGGAGACAGGGTACGAACACTGAAGCTTTCTTT.

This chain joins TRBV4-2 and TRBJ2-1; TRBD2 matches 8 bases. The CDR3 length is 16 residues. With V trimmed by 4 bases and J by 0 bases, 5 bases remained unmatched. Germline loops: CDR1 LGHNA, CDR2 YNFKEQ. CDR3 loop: CASSRQRGSSYNEQFF. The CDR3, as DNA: TGTGCCAGCAGCCGTCAGCGGGGGAGCTCCTACAATGAGCAGTTCTTC.

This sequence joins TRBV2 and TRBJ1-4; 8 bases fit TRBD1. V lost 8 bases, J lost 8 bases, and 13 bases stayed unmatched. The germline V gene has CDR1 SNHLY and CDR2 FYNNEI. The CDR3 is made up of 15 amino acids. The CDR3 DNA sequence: TGTGCCAGCCGGCTAACCGGACAGGGAAGAGAAAAACTGTTTTTT. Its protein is CASRLTGQGREKLFF.

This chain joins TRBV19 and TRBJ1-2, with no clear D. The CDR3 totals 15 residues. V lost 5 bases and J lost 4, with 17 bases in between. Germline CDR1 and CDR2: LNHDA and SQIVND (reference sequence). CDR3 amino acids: CASSPPQRWGYGYTF. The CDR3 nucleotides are TGTGCCAGTAGTCCTCCCCAGCGATGGGGCTATGGCTACACCTTC.

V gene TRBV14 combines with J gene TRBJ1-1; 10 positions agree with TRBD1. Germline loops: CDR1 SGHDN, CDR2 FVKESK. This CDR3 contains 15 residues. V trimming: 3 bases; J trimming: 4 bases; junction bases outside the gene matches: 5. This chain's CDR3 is CASSQMRTGGTEAFF. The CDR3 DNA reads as TGTGCCAGCAGCCAGATGCGGACAGGGGGCACTGAAGCTTTCTTT.

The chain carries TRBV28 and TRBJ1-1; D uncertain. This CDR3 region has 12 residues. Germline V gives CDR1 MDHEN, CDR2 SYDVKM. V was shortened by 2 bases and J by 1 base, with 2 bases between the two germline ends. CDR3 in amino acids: CASSLRNTEAFF. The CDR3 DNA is TGTGCCAGCAGTTTACGGAACACTGAAGCTTTCTTT.

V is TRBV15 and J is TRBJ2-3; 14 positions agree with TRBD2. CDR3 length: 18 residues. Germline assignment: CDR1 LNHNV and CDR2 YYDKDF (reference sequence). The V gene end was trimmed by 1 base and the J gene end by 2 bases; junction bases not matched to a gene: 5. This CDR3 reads CATSRGLAGGPPTDTQYF. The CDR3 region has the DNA TGTGCCACCAGCAGAGGACTAGCGGGAGGGCCCCCCACAGATACGCAGTATTTT.

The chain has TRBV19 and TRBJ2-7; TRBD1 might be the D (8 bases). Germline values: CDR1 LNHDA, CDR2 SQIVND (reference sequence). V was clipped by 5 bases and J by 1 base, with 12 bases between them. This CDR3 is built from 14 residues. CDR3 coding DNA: TGTGCCAGTAGTGACAGGGGAGGGTCCTACGAGCAGTACTTC. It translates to CASSDRGGSYEQYF. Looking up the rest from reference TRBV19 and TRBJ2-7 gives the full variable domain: DGGITQSPKYLFRKEGQNVTLSCEQNLNHDAMYWYRQDPGQGLRLIYYSQIVNDFQKGDIAEGYSVSREKKESFPLTVTSAQKNPTAFYLCASSDRGGSYEQYFGPGTRLTVT.

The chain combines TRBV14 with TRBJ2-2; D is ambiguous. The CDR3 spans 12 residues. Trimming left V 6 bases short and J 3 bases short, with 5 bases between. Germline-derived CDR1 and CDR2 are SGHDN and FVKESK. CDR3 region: CASRLDTGELFF. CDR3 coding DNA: TGTGCCAGCAGACTTGACACCGGGGAGCTGTTTTTT.

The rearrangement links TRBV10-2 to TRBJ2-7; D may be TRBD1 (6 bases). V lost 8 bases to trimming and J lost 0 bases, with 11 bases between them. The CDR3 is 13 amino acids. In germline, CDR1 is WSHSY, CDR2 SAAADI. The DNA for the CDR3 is TGCGCCAGCGCGGACAGTAACTCCTACGAGCAGTACTTC. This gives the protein CASADSNSYEQYF.

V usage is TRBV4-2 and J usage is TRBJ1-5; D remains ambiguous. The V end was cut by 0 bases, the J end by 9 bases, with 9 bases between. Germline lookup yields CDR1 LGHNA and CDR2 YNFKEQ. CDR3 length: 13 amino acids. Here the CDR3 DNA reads TGTGCCAGCAGCCAAGAGAGGGCGTTGCCCCAGCATTTT. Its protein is CASSQERALPQHF.

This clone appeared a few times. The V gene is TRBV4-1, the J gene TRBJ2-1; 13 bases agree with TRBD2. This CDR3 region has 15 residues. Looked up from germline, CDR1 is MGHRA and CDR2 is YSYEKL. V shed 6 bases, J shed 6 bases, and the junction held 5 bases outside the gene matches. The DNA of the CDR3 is TGCGCCAGCAGAGAGGGACTAGCGGGATTCAATGAGCAGTTCTTC. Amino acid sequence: CASREGLAGFNEQFF.

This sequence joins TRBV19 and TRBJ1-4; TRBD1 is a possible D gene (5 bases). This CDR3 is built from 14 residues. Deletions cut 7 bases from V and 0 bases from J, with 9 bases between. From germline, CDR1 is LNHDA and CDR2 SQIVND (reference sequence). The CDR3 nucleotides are TGTGCCAGTACAGGGCTTGCAACTAATGAAAAACTGTTTTTT. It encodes CASTGLATNEKLFF.